Below are 30 T cell receptor beta chains sequenced from a single sample in a study of blood T cells in healthy people across ages. A second PCR, run for roughly 7 to 12 cycles, used a sample-barcoded 5' primer plus a J-beta primer mix. TCRdb itself ran the 5' RACE reads through MiXCR, one entry per CDR3 protein. Of approximately 850,000 distinct CDR3 sequences listed, under 45% were seen once; the top ten hold about 21%. The sample comprised blood. The receptor source for this set is a man between 60 and 75 years old in good health.

The chain employs TRBV7-2 and TRBJ2-1; 7 nucleotides align to TRBD2. This CDR3 is 18 amino acids long. Losses at the gene ends were 4 bases for V and 0 bases for J; bases not matched to a gene: 12. The germline V gene has CDR1 SGHTA and CDR2 FQGNSA. The CDR3: CASSSPPSGISSYNEQFF. The CDR3 region has the DNA TGTGCCAGCAGCTCACCTCCCAGCGGGATATCCTCCTACAATGAGCAGTTCTTC.

V usage is TRBV18 and J usage is TRBJ2-7; no firm D call. This CDR3 spans 13 amino acids. Trimming removed 2 bases at V and 2 bases at J, with 7 bases between. Germline V gene data show CDR1 as KGHSH and CDR2 as LQKENI. This chain's CDR3 is CASSPGPTYEQYF. For the CDR3, the DNA is TGTGCCAGCTCACCAGGGCCTACCTACGAGCAGTACTTC.

This clonotype has more than one count but fewer than ten. The rearrangement links TRBV7-2 to TRBJ2-7, with D unresolved. From germline, CDR1 is SGHTA and CDR2 FQGNSA. The CDR3 consists of 13 residues. Trimming pared 5 bases from V and 3 bases from J, leaving 11 bases between. The CDR3 protein is CASSKYGFYEQYF. As DNA, the CDR3 is TGTGCCAGCAGCAAATACGGGTTCTACGAGCAGTACTTC.

The chain combines TRBV12-3 or TRBV12-4 with TRBJ2-3; D remains ambiguous. V was trimmed by 7 bases and J by 0 bases, leaving 20 bases between them. The CDR3 runs to 17 residues. This chain's CDR3 is CASTPGPGRMSTDTQYF. CDR3 coding DNA: TGTGCCAGCACCCCCGGGCCAGGCAGGATGAGCACAGATACGCAGTATTTT.

J is TRBJ2-1 and V is TRBV7-2; D is ambiguous. The CDR3 has 15 amino acids. Looked up from germline, CDR1 is SGHTA and CDR2 is FQGNSA. Between the trimmed V and J ends, which lost 6 bases and 4 bases, there was a span of 16 bases. The CDR3 protein is CASSNEIAGYNEQFF. The CDR3 nucleotides are TGTGCCAGCAGTAACGAGATCGCCGGTTACAATGAGCAGTTCTTC. The full variable domain, its missing parts supplied by reference TRBV7-2 and TRBJ2-1, is GAGVSQSPSNKVTEKGKDVELRCDPISGHTALYWYRQSLGQGLEFLIYFQGNSAPDKSGLPSDRFSAERTGGSVSTLTIQRTQQEDSAVYLCASSNEIAGYNEQFFGPGTRLTVL.

This chain links TRBV6-6 with TRBJ1-4; 8 bases are shared with TRBD1. The CDR3 covers 14 residues. V lost 4 bases to trimming and J lost 5 bases; unmatched junction nucleotides: 3. Germline-derived CDR1 and CDR2 are MNHNY and SVGAGI (reference sequence). This CDR3 reads CASSWTGRNEKLFF. The DNA of the CDR3 is TGTGCCAGCAGTTGGACAGGGCGGAATGAAAAACTGTTTTTT.

V is TRBV4-1 and J is TRBJ2-1; 8 bases fit TRBD1. V lost 2 bases, J lost 8 bases, and 8 bases stayed unmatched. There are 15 residues in the CDR3. CDR1 MGHRA and CDR2 YSYEKL come from the germline V gene. CDR3 region: CASSQLDRALDEQFF. CDR3 DNA: TGCGCCAGCAGCCAATTGGACAGGGCCCTCGATGAGCAGTTCTTC.

The genes are TRBV12-3 or TRBV12-4 and TRBJ1-2; 10 bases line up with TRBD1. This CDR3 region has 16 residues. Germline trimming cut 2 bases from V and 5 bases from J; bases unmatched to any gene: 8. The CDR3 is CASSLSGTGVGYGYTF. In DNA, the CDR3 is TGTGCCAGCAGTTTAAGTGGGACAGGGGTTGGGTATGGCTACACCTTC.

This clonotype was detected only once. V is TRBV6-2 or TRBV6-3 and J is TRBJ2-1, with D tentatively TRBD2 (6 bases). CDR1 MNHEY and CDR2 SVGEGT come from the germline V gene. The CDR3 extends over 16 amino acids. Trimming removed 7 bases at V and 0 bases at J, with 16 bases between. Here the CDR3 DNA reads TGTGCCAGCATTCGGGCCACCGGGGGCTCCTACAATGAGCAGTTCTTC. This gives the protein CASIRATGGSYNEQFF.

Only a few counts were recorded for this clonotype. This chain links TRBV12-5 with TRBJ2-5; tentatively, D is TRBD1 or TRBD2 (7 bases each). The DNA matches TRBJ2-7 better at its end, which makes the J call doubtful. CDR1 LGHNT and CDR2 FRNRAP come from the germline V gene. The CDR3 consists of 13 residues. The CDR3 here is CASGGQGGNEQYF. The CDR3, as DNA: TGTGCTAGTGGTGGCCAGGGGGGGAACGAGCAGTACTTC.

The chain employs TRBV12-3 or TRBV12-4 and TRBJ1-2; a possible D gene is TRBD1 (5 bases). Trimming shortened V by 4 bases and J by 2 bases, and 8 bases separated the two germline ends. The CDR3 is 13 residues long. In nucleotides, the CDR3 is TGTGCCAGCAGTTCGGCAGGGAACTATGGCTACACCTTC. It codes for CASSSAGNYGYTF.

In its sample, this clonotype was seen a few times. This chain joins TRBV9 and TRBJ2-1; 9 bases fit TRBD2. The CDR3 consists of 16 residues. After removal of 4 bases from V and 3 bases from J, the junction contained 8 bases not matched to a gene. Germline CDR1 and CDR2: SGDLS and YYNGEE. CDR3 DNA sequence: TGTGCCAGCAGCCCCCAGACTAGCGGAGTCTACAATGAGCAGTTCTTC. This sequence encodes CASSPQTSGVYNEQFF.

The rearrangement links TRBV6-2 or TRBV6-3 to TRBJ2-3; 7 bases map to TRBD1. The CDR3 totals 14 residues. After removal of 5 bases from V and 2 bases from J, the junction contained 4 bases not matched to a gene. The V gene's germline CDR1 is MNHEY and CDR2 SVGEGT. The CDR3 DNA reads TGTGCCAGCAGTCGGGACAGACTCACAGATACGCAGTATTTT. Translation: CASSRDRLTDTQYF.

The chain combines TRBV24-1 with TRBJ1-2; 7 bases are a match to TRBD1. Germline CDR1 and CDR2: KGHDR and SFDVKD. V lost 4 bases, J lost 5 bases, and 9 bases stayed unmatched. The CDR3 consists of 15 residues. The CDR3 nucleotides are TGTGCCACCAGTGACCCCGGGACAGAGACGTATGGCTACACCTTC. This gives the protein CATSDPGTETYGYTF.

The CDR3 is CASSPSGESSYEQYF. In DNA form, the CDR3 reads TGTGCCAGCTCACCTAGCGGGGAGTCCTCCTACGAGCAGTACTTC. The V call is TRBV18, the J call TRBJ2-1, with 8 positions matching TRBD2. TRBJ2-7 matches the DNA end more closely, so the J call is doubtful. The CDR3 contains 15 residues. The V gene's germline CDR1 is KGHSH and CDR2 LQKENI.

Notes on this clonotype: With a much larger clone just one base away, this may be a read error. CDR3 in amino acids: CASSWDSRGRYTF. CDR3 nucleotide sequence: TGTGCCAGCAGCTGGGACTCCAGGGGTCGCTACACCTTC. This rearrangement joins TRBV7-2 to TRBJ1-2, with TRBD1 as a possible D gene (6 bases). V shed 4 bases and J shed 9 bases, with 15 bases lying between them. Germline lookup yields CDR1 SGHTA and CDR2 FQGNSA. The CDR3 extends over 13 amino acids. Looking up the rest from reference TRBV7-2 and TRBJ1-2 gives the full variable domain: GAGVSQSPSNKVTEKGKDVELRCDPISGHTALYWYRQSLGQGLEFLIYFQGNSAPDKSGLPSDRFSAERTGGSVSTLTIQRTQQEDSAVYLCASSWDSRGRYTFGSGTRLTVV.

The chain recombines TRBV12-3 or TRBV12-4 with TRBJ2-7; D is uncertain. The V gene lost 6 bases and the J gene lost 3 bases, with 15 bases spanning the gap. The CDR3 contains 14 residues. The CDR3 spells CASRSSYTVYEQYF. CDR3 nucleotide sequence: TGTGCCAGCAGATCCAGTTATACAGTCTACGAGCAGTACTTC.

The chain couples TRBV20-1 to TRBJ2-3, with D perhaps matching TRBD2 (6 bases). The CDR3 consists of 13 residues. The V gene's germline CDR1 is DFQATT and CDR2 SNEGSKA (reference sequence). Trimming left V 3 bases short and J 2 bases short, with 9 bases between. CDR3 nucleotides: TGCAGTGCTAGGGGGGGACTCACAGATACGCAGTATTTT. This sequence encodes CSARGGLTDTQYF.

With regard to this clonotype: At one end, the junction sequence differs from germline, possibly due to a read error. The chain joins TRBV9 to TRBJ1-2, with a possible D match to TRBD1 (6 bases). CDR3 length: 15 residues. Germline lookup yields CDR1 SGDLS and CDR2 YYNGEE. In DNA, the CDR3 is TGTGTCAGCAGCGTGGGGACACCGACCATGCGTGGCTACACCTTC. Encoded protein: CVSSVGTPTMRGYTF. Together with reference TRBV9 and TRBJ1-2, the CDR3 gives the full variable domain: DSGVTQTPKHLITATGQRVTLRCSPRSGDLSVYWYQQSLDQGLQFLIQYYNGEERAKGNILERFSAQQFPDLHSELNLSSLELGDSALYFCVSSVGTPTMRGYTFGSGTRLTVV.

Only a few counts were recorded for this clonotype. V usage is TRBV4-3 and J usage is TRBJ1-2, with D tentatively TRBD1 (5 bases). Trimming took off 6 bases at V and 0 bases at J, with 14 bases between the two ends. Germline CDR1 is LGHNA and CDR2 is YSLEER. The CDR3 spans 15 residues. The CDR3 coding sequence is TGCGCCAGCAGGCATTCCGGGACCTCTAACTATGGCTACACCTTC. It is translated as CASRHSGTSNYGYTF.

This clonotype came up a few times. The rearrangement uses TRBV6-1 and TRBJ1-6, with D hard to call. Germline lookup yields CDR1 MNHNS and CDR2 SASEGT. Trimming removed 4 bases at V and 11 bases at J, with 21 bases between. The CDR3 extends over 16 amino acids. This CDR3 is CASSVSGWVEGAPLHF. The CDR3 DNA sequence: TGTGCCAGCAGTGTCTCGGGGTGGGTGGAAGGCGCACCCCTCCACTTT.

This clonotype was detected a few times. The gene calls are TRBV6-5 and TRBJ2-7; D is perhaps TRBD2 (6 bases). There are 16 residues in the CDR3. Germline loops: CDR1 MNHEY, CDR2 SVGAGI. Trimming cost V 2 bases and J 4 bases, with 18 bases left between them. The CDR3 bases are TGTGCCAGCAGTTACGGAGGGACGGGCCGTAGGTACGAGCAGTACTTC. Translation: CASSYGGTGRRYEQYF.

The CDR3 is CASSDRGGAQYF. DNA of the CDR3: TGCGCCAGCAGCGATAGAGGGGGGGCCCAGTACTTC. The genes are TRBV5-1 and TRBJ2-7; the D gene is possibly TRBD2 (7 bases). The CDR3 sequence is 12 residues long. CDR1 SGHRS and CDR2 YFSETQ come from the germline V gene. Trimming pared 4 bases from V and 10 bases from J, leaving 15 bases between.

The gene calls are TRBV4-1 and TRBJ2-3; D is unclear. The CDR3 covers 17 residues. V lost 0 bases, J lost 5 bases, and 18 bases lay in between. The germline V gene encodes CDR1 MGHRA and CDR2 YSYEKL. The CDR3 region is CASSQELGGSFLDTQYF. In DNA form, the CDR3 reads TGCGCCAGCAGCCAAGAACTTGGCGGCTCTTTTTTAGATACGCAGTATTTT.

This clonotype was counted between two and nine times. The rearrangement links TRBV28 to TRBJ2-7; tentative D call: TRBD2 (6 bases). V was clipped by 2 bases and J by 3 bases, with 11 bases between them. Germline V gene sequence: CDR1 MDHEN, CDR2 SYDVKM. This CDR3 has 14 amino acids. The CDR3 DNA follows: TGTGCCAGCAGTTTACCGGGAGCTAACTACGAGCAGTACTTC. Translating it yields CASSLPGANYEQYF.

The chain's CDR3 is CSARVGDLQYGYTF. CDR3 DNA: TGCAGTGCTAGAGTCGGAGACTTACAGTATGGCTACACCTTC. This chain uses TRBV20-1 with TRBJ1-2; D is uncertain. This CDR3 region has 14 residues. The V and J ends lost 1 base and 5 bases respectively, with 14 bases between them. The germline CDR1 and CDR2 sequences are DFQATT and SNEGSKA (reference sequence).

The V call is TRBV4-3, the J call TRBJ1-4, with D unresolved. Germline CDR1 is LGHNA and CDR2 is YSLEER. V lost 4 bases to trimming and J lost 8 bases, with 17 bases between them. This CDR3 is 15 amino acids long. Written as DNA, the CDR3 is TGCGCCAGCAGCCTCTTTCCGGGATCAGGAGAAAAACTGTTTTTT. Protein product: CASSLFPGSGEKLFF.

The chain has TRBV20-1 and TRBJ2-7; D is ambiguous. This CDR3 is 13 amino acids long. Trimming removed 0 bases at V and 6 bases at J, with 12 bases between. CDR1 is DFQATT and CDR2 is SNEGSKA in the germline V gene (reference sequence). The CDR3 loop reads CSAREWYPLEQYF. DNA for the CDR3: TGCAGTGCTAGAGAGTGGTACCCGCTCGAGCAGTACTTC.

The chain carries TRBV6-5 and TRBJ2-7, with 15 bases lining up with TRBD2. The DNA matches TRBJ2-5 better at its end, which makes the J call doubtful. The CDR3 has 15 amino acids. Per the germline V gene, CDR1 is MNHEY and CDR2 is SVGAGI. Written as DNA, the CDR3 is TGTGCCAGCAGTTACGCGGGACTAGCGGGAGGGACCCAGTACTTC. As protein: CASSYAGLAGGTQYF.

V and J are TRBV7-2 and TRBJ2-5; D possibly corresponds to TRBD1 (5 bases). The CDR3 is 16 residues long. The germline V gene has CDR1 SGHTA and CDR2 FQGNSA. Trimming took off 6 bases at V and 2 bases at J, with 19 bases between the two ends. CDR3 in DNA: TGTGCCAGCAGTTCGCCACCGTCGACAGTTCAAGAGACCCAGTACTTC. Protein sequence: CASSSPPSTVQETQYF. Using reference TRBV7-2 and TRBJ2-5 for the parts outside the CDR3, the full variable domain is GAGVSQSPSNKVTEKGKDVELRCDPISGHTALYWYRQSLGQGLEFLIYFQGNSAPDKSGLPSDRFSAERTGGSVSTLTIQRTQQEDSAVYLCASSSPPSTVQETQYFGPGTRLLVL.